This TCR beta chain was obtained from a study of blood T cell repertoires in COVID-19. Study-level information: Sites in the United States, Italy and Spain provided acute and convalescent COVID-19 samples. Sources were T cells, B-cell-depleted T cells, or PBMCs; the material itself was cDNA or gDNA.

As handled by the study authors: Reference gene primer amplification in the assay estimated nucleated cell counts. TCRdb's copy holds only in-frame clones and misses some; the assay was immunoSEQ multiplex PCR. From that table come the V and J calls and clone size; the DNA was used to work out D and trimming. The repertoire holds about 120,000 clones, with 55% to 75% as singletons. J lost 8 bases, V lost 4 bases, and 5 bases had no gene match. The CDR3 has 12 residues. The germline V gene has CDR1 SGDLS and CDR2 YYNGEE. The sample comprised peripheral blood. This chain joins TRBV9 and TRBJ1-2, with 7 bases matching TRBD1. This TCR came from a human donor with acute or convalescent COVID-19. The donor label of this sample is uncertain. The CDR3 loop is CASSSGTVGYTF. The CDR3 DNA reads TGTGCCAGCAGCTCTGGGACAGTGGGCTACACCTTC.